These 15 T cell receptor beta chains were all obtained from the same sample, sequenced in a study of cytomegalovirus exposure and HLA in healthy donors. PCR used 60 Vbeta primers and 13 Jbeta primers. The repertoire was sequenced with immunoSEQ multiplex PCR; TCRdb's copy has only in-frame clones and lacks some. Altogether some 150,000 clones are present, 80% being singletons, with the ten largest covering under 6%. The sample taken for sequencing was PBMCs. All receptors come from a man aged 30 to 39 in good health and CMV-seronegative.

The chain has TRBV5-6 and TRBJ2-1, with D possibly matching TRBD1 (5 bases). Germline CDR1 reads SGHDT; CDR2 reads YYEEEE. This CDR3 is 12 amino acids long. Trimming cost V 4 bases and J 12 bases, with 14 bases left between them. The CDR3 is CASSPTGRGQFF. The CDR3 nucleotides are TGTGCCAGCAGCCCTACAGGACGCGGGCAGTTCTTC. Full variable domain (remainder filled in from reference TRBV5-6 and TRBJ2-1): DAGVTQSPTHLIKTRGQQVTLRCSPKSGHDTVSWYQQALGQGPQFIFQYYEEEERQRGNFPDRFSGHQFPNYSSELNVNALLLGDSALYLCASSPTGRGQFFGPGTRLTVL.

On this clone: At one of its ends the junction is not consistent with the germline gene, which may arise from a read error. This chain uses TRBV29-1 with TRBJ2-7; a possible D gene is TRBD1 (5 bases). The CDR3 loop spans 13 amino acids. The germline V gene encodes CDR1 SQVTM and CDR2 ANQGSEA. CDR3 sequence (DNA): TGCAGCTCCCAATCGTCCAGGGCCCACGAGCGGTACTTC. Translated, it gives CSSQSSRAHERYF.

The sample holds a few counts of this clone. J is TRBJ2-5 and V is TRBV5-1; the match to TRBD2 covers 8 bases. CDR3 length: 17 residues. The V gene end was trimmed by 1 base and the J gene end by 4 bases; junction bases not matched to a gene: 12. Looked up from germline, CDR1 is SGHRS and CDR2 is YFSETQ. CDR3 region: CASSLWDGRAAGETQYF. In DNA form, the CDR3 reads TGCGCCAGCAGCTTGTGGGACGGGAGGGCCGCGGGAGAGACCCAGTACTTC.

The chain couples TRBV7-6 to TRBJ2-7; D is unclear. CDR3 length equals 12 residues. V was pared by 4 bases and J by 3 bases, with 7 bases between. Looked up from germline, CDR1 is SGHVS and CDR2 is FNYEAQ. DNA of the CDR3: TGTGCCAGCAGCTCCCGGAGCTACGAGCAGTACTTC. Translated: CASSSRSYEQYF.

The CDR3 DNA follows: TGTGCCAGCAGTTCGACGGGACTAGCGGGAGGGCCCACAGATACGCAGTATTTT. Its translation: CASSSTGLAGGPTDTQYF. The chain combines TRBV27 with TRBJ2-3, with 16 bases fitting TRBD2. Looked up from germline, CDR1 is MNHEY and CDR2 is SMNVEV (reference sequence). The V gene end was trimmed by 4 bases and the J gene end by 2 bases; junction bases not matched to a gene: 6. This CDR3 comprises 18 residues.

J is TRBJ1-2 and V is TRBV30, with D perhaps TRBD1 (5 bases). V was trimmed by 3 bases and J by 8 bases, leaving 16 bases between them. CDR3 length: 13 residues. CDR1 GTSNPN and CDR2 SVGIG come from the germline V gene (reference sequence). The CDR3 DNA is TGTGCCTGGAGCCGGGGGGAGGTACAGGGCTACACCTTC. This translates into CAWSRGEVQGYTF.

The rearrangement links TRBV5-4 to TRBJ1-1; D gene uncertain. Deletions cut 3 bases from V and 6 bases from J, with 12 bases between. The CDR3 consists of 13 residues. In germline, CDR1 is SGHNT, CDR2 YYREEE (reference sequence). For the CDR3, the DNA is TGTGCCAGCAGCTCATATGAAGGAGCTGAAGCTTTCTTT. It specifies CASSSYEGAEAFF.

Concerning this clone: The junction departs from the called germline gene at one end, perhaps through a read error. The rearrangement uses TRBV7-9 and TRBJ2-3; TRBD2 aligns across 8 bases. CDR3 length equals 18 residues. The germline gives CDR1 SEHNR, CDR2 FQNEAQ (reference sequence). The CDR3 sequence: CSSSFGSAAGGGGDTQYF. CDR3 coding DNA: TGTTCCAGCAGCTTCGGCTCCGCGGCGGGGGGCGGCGGGGATACGCAGTATTTT.

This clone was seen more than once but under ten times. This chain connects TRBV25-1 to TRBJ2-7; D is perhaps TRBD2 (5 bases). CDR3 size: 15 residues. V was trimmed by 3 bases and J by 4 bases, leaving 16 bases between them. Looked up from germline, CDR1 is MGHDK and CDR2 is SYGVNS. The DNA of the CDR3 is TGTGCCAGCAGTGACCTCGGAGGAGGTTTATACGAGCAGTACTTC. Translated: CASSDLGGGLYEQYF.

This chain's CDR3 is CASSPGLAWATDTQYF. The CDR3 DNA sequence: TGTGCCAGCAGCCCTGGACTAGCTTGGGCTACAGATACGCAGTATTTT. The gene calls are TRBV7-6 and TRBJ2-3, with TRBD2 matching 8 bases. Unmatched junction bases numbered 10, after V lost 5 bases and J lost 3 bases. Germline V gives CDR1 SGHVS, CDR2 FNYEAQ. The CDR3 sequence is 16 residues long.

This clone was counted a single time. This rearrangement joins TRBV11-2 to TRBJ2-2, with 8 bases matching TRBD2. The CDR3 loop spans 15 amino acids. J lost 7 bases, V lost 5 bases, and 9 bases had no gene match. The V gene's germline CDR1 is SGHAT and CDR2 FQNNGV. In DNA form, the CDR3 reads TGTGCCAGCAGCCCCGGCGGGGGGCGCATCGGGGAGCTGTTTTTT. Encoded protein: CASSPGGGRIGELFF.

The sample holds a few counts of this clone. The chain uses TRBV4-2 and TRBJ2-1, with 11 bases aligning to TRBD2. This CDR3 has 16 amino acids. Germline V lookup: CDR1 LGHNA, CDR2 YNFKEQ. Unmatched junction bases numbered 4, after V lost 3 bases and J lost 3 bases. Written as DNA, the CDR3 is TGTGCCAGCAGCCACCCCGGACTAGCGGGCTACAATGAGCAGTTCTTC. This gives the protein CASSHPGLAGYNEQFF.

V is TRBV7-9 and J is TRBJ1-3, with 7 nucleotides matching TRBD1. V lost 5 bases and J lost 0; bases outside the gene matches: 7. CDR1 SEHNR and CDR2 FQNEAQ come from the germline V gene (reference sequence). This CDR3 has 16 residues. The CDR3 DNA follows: TGTGCCAGCAGCCTCAACAGGGGAGCCTCTGGAAACACCATATATTTT. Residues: CASSLNRGASGNTIYF.

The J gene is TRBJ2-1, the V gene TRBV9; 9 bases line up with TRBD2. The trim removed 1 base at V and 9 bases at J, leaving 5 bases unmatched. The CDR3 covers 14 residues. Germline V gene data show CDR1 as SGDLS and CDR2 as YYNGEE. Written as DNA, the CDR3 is TGTGCCAGCAGCGTACGGCGGGAGGGCCCTGAGCAGTTCTTC. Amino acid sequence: CASSVRREGPEQFF.

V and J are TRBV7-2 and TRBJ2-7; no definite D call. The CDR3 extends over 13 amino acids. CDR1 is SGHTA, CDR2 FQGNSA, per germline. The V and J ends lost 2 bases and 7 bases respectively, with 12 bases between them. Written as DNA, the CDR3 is TGTGCCAGCAGCTTATTGTTGGCAGGTGAGCAGTACTTC. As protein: CASSLLLAGEQYF. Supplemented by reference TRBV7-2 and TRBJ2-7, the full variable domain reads GAGVSQSPSNKVTEKGKDVELRCDPISGHTALYWYRQSLGQGLEFLIYFQGNSAPDKSGLPSDRFSAERTGGSVSTLTIQRTQQEDSAVYLCASSLLLAGEQYFGPGTRLTVT.